This TCR beta chain came from a study of patients and donors after allogeneic stem cell transplantation. TCRdb reprocessed the RT-PCR reads via MiXCR and lists one record per CDR3 protein. This table holds some 880,000 distinct CDR3 sequences, more than 15% found once. The CDR3 is 14 residues long. Germline V lookup: CDR1 SNHLY, CDR2 FYNNEI. Trimming removed 9 bases from V and 5 bases from J, with 18 bases in between. The source is a human donor who was either an allogeneic HSCT recipient or a stem cell or donor lymphocyte infusion donor (not recorded which). It is not recorded whose cells these are; they may come from a transplant donor. The material sequenced was blood, either unsorted or a sorted T cell fraction (not recorded which). The J gene is TRBJ2-3, the V gene TRBV2; a possible D gene is TRBD2 (7 bases). The CDR3 region is CARPKGGQKDTQYF. CDR3 sequence (DNA): TGTGCCAGGCCTAAGGGGGGGCAAAAAGATACGCAGTATTTT. Full variable domain (outside the CDR3, taken from reference TRBV2 and TRBJ2-3): EPEVTQTPSHQVTQMGQEVILRCVPISNHLYFYWYRQILGQKVEFLVSFYNNEISEKSEIFDDQFSVERPDGSNFTLKIRSTKLEDSAMYFCARPKGGQKDTQYFGPGTRLTVL.